The clone carrying this T cell receptor beta chain was seen a few times. Its antigen is unknown. This record comes from a study of Tregs in tolerant kidney transplant recipients. General observations from the study: The small number of patients limits these findings pending further validation. This study did not directly address biological reproducibility. For some patients, primers changed over time, blocking nucleotide-level comparison. Antigen-driven expansion was suggested because donor-specific Tregs expanded more than all Tregs in tolerant patients.

Sequencing used immunoSEQ multiplex PCR; TCRdb keeps in-frame clones, though not all of them. This table holds 45,000 to 55,000 clones, 90% to 95% found once. Related graft donors supplied nonmyeloablative bone marrow transplants, and mixed chimerism was transient. This CDR3 has 14 amino acids. The germline V gene encodes CDR1 SNHLY and CDR2 FYNNEI. V was trimmed by 7 bases and J by 1 base, leaving 13 bases between them. This clonotype originated in a human patient who received a combined kidney and bone marrow transplant. Some T cells could come from the graft donor. The sample here was CD8+ T cells from blood (PBMCs), taken 24 months after the transplant. The gene calls are TRBV2 and TRBJ1-1, with a possible D match to TRBD1 (6 bases). The CDR3 DNA reads TGTGCCAGCATTCCTCAGGGGTGGAACACTGAAGCTTTCTTT. Amino acid sequence: CASIPQGWNTEAFF.